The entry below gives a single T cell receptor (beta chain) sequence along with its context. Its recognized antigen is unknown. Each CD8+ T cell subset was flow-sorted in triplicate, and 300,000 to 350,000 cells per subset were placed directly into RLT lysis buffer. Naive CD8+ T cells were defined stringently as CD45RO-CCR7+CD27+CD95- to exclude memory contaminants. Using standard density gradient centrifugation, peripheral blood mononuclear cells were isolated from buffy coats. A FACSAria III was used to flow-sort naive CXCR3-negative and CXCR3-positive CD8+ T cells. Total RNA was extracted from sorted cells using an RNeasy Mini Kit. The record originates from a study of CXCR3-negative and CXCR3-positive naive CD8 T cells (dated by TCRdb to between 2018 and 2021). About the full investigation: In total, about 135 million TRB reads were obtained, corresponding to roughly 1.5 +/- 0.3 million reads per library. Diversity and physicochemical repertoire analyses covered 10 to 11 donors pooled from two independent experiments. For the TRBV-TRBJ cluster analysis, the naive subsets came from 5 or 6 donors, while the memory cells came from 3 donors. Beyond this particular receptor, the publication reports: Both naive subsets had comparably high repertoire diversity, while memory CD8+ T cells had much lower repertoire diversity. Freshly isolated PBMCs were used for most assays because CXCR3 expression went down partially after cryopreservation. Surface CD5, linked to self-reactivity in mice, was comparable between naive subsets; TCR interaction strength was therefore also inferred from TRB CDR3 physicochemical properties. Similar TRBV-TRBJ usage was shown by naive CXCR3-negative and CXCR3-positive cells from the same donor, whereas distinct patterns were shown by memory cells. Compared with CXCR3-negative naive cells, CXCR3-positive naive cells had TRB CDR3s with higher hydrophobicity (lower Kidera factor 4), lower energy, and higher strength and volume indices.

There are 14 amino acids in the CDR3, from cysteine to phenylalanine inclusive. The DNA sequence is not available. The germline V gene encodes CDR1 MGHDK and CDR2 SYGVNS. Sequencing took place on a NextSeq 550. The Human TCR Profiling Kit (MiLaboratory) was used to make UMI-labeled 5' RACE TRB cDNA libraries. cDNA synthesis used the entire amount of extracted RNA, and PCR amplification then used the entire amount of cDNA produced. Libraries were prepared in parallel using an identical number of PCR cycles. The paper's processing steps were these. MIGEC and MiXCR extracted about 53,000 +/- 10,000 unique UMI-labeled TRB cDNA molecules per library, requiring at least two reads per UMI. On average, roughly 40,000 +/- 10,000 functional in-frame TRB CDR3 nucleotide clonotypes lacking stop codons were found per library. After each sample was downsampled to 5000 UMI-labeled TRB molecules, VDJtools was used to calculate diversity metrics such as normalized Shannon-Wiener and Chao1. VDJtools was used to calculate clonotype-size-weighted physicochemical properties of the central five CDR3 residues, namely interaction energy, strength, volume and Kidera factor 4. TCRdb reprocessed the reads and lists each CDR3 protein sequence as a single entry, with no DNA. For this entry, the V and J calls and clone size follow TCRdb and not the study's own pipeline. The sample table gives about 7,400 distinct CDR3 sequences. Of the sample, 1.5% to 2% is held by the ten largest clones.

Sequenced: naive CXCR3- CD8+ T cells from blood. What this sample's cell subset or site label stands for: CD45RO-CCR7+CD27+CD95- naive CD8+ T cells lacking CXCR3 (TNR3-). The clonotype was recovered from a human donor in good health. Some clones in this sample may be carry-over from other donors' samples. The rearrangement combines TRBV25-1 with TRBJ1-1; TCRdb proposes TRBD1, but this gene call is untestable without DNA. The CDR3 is CASSSPGQGFPAFF.